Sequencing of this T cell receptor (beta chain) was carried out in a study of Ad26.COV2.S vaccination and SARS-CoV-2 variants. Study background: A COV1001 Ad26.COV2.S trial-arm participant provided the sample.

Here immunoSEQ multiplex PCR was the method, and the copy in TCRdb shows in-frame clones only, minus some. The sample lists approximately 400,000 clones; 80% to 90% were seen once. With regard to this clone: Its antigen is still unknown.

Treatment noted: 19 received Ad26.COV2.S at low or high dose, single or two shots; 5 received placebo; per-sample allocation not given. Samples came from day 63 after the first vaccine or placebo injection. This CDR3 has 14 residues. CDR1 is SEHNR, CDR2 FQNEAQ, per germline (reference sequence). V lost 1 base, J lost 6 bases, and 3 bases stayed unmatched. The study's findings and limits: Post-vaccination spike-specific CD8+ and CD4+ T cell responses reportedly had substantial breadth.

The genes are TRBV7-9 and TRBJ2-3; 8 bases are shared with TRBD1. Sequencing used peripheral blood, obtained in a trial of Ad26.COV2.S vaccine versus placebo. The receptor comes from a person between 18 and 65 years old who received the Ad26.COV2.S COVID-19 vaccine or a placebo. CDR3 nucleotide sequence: TGTGCCAGCAGCTTAGGCCGACAGGGGGATACGCAGTATTTT. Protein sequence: CASSLGRQGDTQYF.